Below, 29 T cell receptor beta chains from the same sample are listed, as sequenced in a study of blood T cell repertoires in COVID-19. Profiled with immunoSEQ multiplex PCR; TCRdb holds only in-frame clones, not every one. This table has 95,000 to 150,000 clones, 82% appearing once. Sequenced sample: peripheral blood. The receptors come from a woman in her 70s with acute or convalescent COVID-19.

Points on this clone: The same CDR3 is also encoded by other DNA sequences in this sample. V is TRBV19 and J is TRBJ2-2; no reliable D call. CDR1 and CDR2 from the germline V gene are LNHDA and SQIVND (reference sequence). This CDR3 has 15 residues. The germline V and J ends were trimmed by 3 bases and 0 bases, with 8 bases remaining between them. The CDR3: CASSIGQANTGELFF. The CDR3 nucleotides read TGTGCCAGTAGTATCGGTCAGGCGAACACCGGGGAGCTGTTTTTT.

This clone was counted a few times. The J gene is TRBJ2-7, the V gene TRBV5-4; maybe TRBD1 (6 bases). This CDR3 has 14 residues. V was cut by 4 bases and J by 1 base, with 12 bases left in between. In germline, CDR1 is SGHNT, CDR2 YYREEE (reference sequence). The CDR3 DNA sequence: TGTGCCAGCAGCACACAGGGTGGTTCCTACGAGCAGTACTTC. Its protein is CASSTQGGSYEQYF.

The rearrangement uses TRBV19 and TRBJ1-6, with D hard to call. V was shortened by 7 bases and J by 0 bases, with 10 bases between the two germline ends. This CDR3 has 15 residues. The germline V gene encodes CDR1 LNHDA and CDR2 SQIVND (reference sequence). In DNA form, the CDR3 reads TGTGCCAGTAACCAGGAAAACTCCTATAATTCACCCCTCCACTTT. Translating it yields CASNQENSYNSPLHF.

This rearrangement joins TRBV29-1 to TRBJ1-1; TRBD1 matches at 8 bases. The V gene's germline CDR1 is SQVTM and CDR2 ANQGSEA. Losses at the gene ends were 0 bases for V and 0 bases for J; bases not matched to a gene: 12. This CDR3 has 18 residues. The CDR3, as DNA: TGCAGCGTTGAAGATAATTTCGGACAGGGCGGAGTGAACACTGAAGCTTTCTTT. Protein: CSVEDNFGQGGVNTEAFF.

This chain connects TRBV15 to TRBJ2-6; D not resolved. Looked up from germline, CDR1 is LNHNV and CDR2 is YYDKDF (reference sequence). The CDR3 consists of 16 residues. Trimming took 7 bases from V and 0 from J, leaving 13 bases between them. CDR3 residues: CATKEVRFSGANVLTF. The CDR3 nucleotides read TGTGCCACCAAGGAAGTCAGGTTCTCTGGGGCCAACGTCCTGACTTTC.

The chain combines TRBV5-1 with TRBJ2-3; D is ambiguous. Germline V gene lookup returns CDR1 SGHRS and CDR2 YFSETQ. This CDR3 comprises 19 residues. V lost 2 bases to trimming and J lost 0 bases, with 22 bases between them. CDR3 sequence: CASSFGNYPALTSTDTQYF. Here the CDR3 DNA reads TGCGCCAGCAGCTTTGGTAACTACCCGGCCCTTACTAGCACAGATACGCAGTATTTT.

This clone was observed a few times. This rearrangement joins TRBV7-2 to TRBJ1-4, with D possibly being TRBD1 (6 bases). The CDR3 loop spans 15 amino acids. V was clipped by 1 base and J by 4 bases, with 10 bases between them. The germline V gene has CDR1 SGHTA and CDR2 FQGNSA. The CDR3 reads CASSLGGPLNEKLFF. In DNA form, the CDR3 reads TGTGCCAGCAGCTTAGGGGGGCCCCTTAATGAAAAACTGTTTTTT.

A single count supports this clone. This chain connects TRBV6-4 to TRBJ1-2, with D maybe TRBD1 (5 bases). Germline CDR1 reads MRHNA; CDR2 reads SNTAGT. Trimming took 7 bases from V and 3 from J, leaving 9 bases between them. The CDR3 is 12 amino acids. The CDR3 DNA follows: TGTGCCAGCACTGGGGGGTACTATGGCTACACCTTC. This sequence encodes CASTGGYYGYTF.

The chain joins TRBV11-3 to TRBJ2-7; TRBD1 matches at 9 bases. V gave up 2 bases and J gave up 2 bases; unmatched junction bases: 1. CDR1 is SGHNT, CDR2 YENEEA, per germline. CDR3 size: 14 residues. The CDR3: CASSLRQGAYEQYF. DNA for the CDR3: TGTGCCAGCAGCTTACGACAGGGGGCCTACGAGCAGTACTTC.

This chain uses TRBV7-8 with TRBJ2-1; D might be TRBD2 (5 bases). Germline V gene sequence: CDR1 SGHVS, CDR2 FQNEAQ. With 3 bases removed from V and 3 bases from J, the gap between germline ends came to 15 bases. There are 16 residues in the CDR3. The CDR3 nucleotides read TGTGCCAGCAGCTTCGGACTTAGGCTAGACTACAATGAGCAGTTCTTC. It translates to CASSFGLRLDYNEQFF.

V usage is TRBV6-2 or TRBV6-3 and J usage is TRBJ1-2; no firm D call. The CDR3 is made up of 12 amino acids. V was shortened by 5 bases and J by 1 base, with 5 bases between the two germline ends. The germline V gene encodes CDR1 MNHEY and CDR2 SVGEGT. In DNA form, the CDR3 reads TGTGCCAGCAGTCTATTTAACTATGGCTACACCTTC. It specifies CASSLFNYGYTF.

V usage is TRBV18 and J usage is TRBJ2-7; the match to TRBD1 covers 8 bases. Trimming removed 3 bases from V and 2 bases from J; junction bases left unmatched: 3. The CDR3 contains 14 residues. The germline V gene has CDR1 KGHSH and CDR2 LQKENI. CDR3 DNA sequence: TGTGCCAGCTCACCGGGACAGGCCCCCTACGAGCAGTACTTC. Its translation: CASSPGQAPYEQYF.

This clone was seen only once. The gene calls are TRBV11-2 and TRBJ2-3; tentatively, D is TRBD2 (6 bases). CDR3 size: 15 residues. V dropped 5 bases and J dropped 2 bases, with 14 bases sitting between them. The germline V gene encodes CDR1 SGHAT and CDR2 FQNNGV. Written as DNA, the CDR3 is TGTGCCAGCAGCCCACCGGGACTCTTCACAGATACGCAGTATTTT. It encodes CASSPPGLFTDTQYF. Complete variable domain (other parts from reference TRBV11-2 and TRBJ2-3): EAGVAQSPRYKIIEKRQSVAFWCNPISGHATLYWYQQILGQGPKLLIQFQNNGVVDDSQLPKDRFSAERLKGVDSTLKIQPAKLEDSAVYLCASSPPGLFTDTQYFGPGTRLTVL.

V gene TRBV9 combines with J gene TRBJ1-2; D is possibly TRBD1 (5 bases). CDR3 length equals 17 residues. V was cut by 2 bases and J by 1 base, with 18 bases left in between. Germline lookup yields CDR1 SGDLS and CDR2 YYNGEE. CDR3 in DNA: TGTGCCAGCAGCGTGGGCAGAACAGGCCTACTTAACTATGGCTACACCTTC. It encodes CASSVGRTGLLNYGYTF.

The chain combines TRBV25-1 with TRBJ1-4; D is unresolved. Germline V gene sequence: CDR1 MGHDK, CDR2 SYGVNS. This CDR3 is 11 amino acids long. Trimming left V 4 bases short and J 11 bases short, with 8 bases between. CDR3 DNA sequence: TGTGCCAGCAGTGCGGGTGTGAAACTGTTTTTT. Residues: CASSAGVKLFF.

This clone was seen only once. The gene calls are TRBV2 and TRBJ1-6, with no clear D. Trimming took 2 bases from V and 14 from J, leaving 7 bases between them. Germline CDR1 is SNHLY and CDR2 is FYNNEI. This CDR3 region has 11 residues. The CDR3 protein is CASSERGTLHF. In DNA form, the CDR3 reads TGTGCCAGCAGTGAACGAGGCACCCTCCACTTT.

CDR3 in DNA: TGTGCCAGCAGTTATACGACAAAAGGGGTGGGTGAAAAACTGTTTTTT. Translated: CASSYTTKGVGEKLFF. The rearrangement joins TRBV6-5 to TRBJ1-4, with D possibly being TRBD1 (5 bases). The CDR3 spans 16 residues. V lost 3 bases to trimming and J lost 7 bases, with 18 bases between them. Germline V gene data show CDR1 as MNHEY and CDR2 as SVGAGI.

This chain uses TRBV6-5 with TRBJ1-4; TRBD1 matches 9 bases. The V gene end was trimmed by 6 bases and the J gene end by 8 bases; junction bases not matched to a gene: 7. Per germline, CDR1 MNHEY and CDR2 SVGAGI. The CDR3 runs 14 residues. CDR3: CASSSGQGREKLFF. The CDR3 bases are TGTGCCAGCAGCTCGGGACAGGGACGAGAAAAACTGTTTTTT.

This sequence joins TRBV5-1 and TRBJ2-1; D is ambiguous. Trimming removed 7 bases at V and 2 bases at J, with 13 bases between. Germline lookup yields CDR1 SGHRS and CDR2 YFSETQ. The CDR3 is made up of 14 amino acids. The CDR3 sequence is CASGDGPTYNEQFF. The CDR3 DNA reads as TGCGCCAGCGGAGACGGCCCCACCTACAATGAGCAGTTCTTC.

The rearrangement links TRBV10-3 to TRBJ1-4; tentative D call: TRBD1 (5 bases). The CDR3 totals 15 residues. The germline V gene encodes CDR1 ENHRY and CDR2 SYGVKD. V lost 0 bases and J lost 7, with 12 bases in between. CDR3 DNA sequence: TGTGCCATCAGTGAGTCCAGGCAGGGTTCTGAAAAACTGTTTTTT. It translates to CAISESRQGSEKLFF.

The J gene is TRBJ2-5, the V gene TRBV10-2; the D is unclear. This CDR3 spans 13 amino acids. From germline, CDR1 is WSHSY and CDR2 SAAADI. V was cut by 2 bases and J by 2 bases, with 6 bases left in between. CDR3 nucleotide sequence: TGCGCCAGCAGTGAGCATCAGCAAGAGACCCAGTACTTC. It codes for CASSEHQQETQYF.

This clone was seen a handful of times. V gene TRBV12-3 or TRBV12-4 combines with J gene TRBJ2-1; D not certain. The CDR3 covers 13 residues. V lost 6 bases, J lost 4 bases, and 10 bases lay in between. CDR3 sequence: CASSPSRYNEQFF. For the CDR3, the DNA is TGTGCCAGCAGCCCCTCCAGGTACAATGAGCAGTTCTTC.

The chain recombines TRBV19 with TRBJ2-3, with 13 bases aligning to TRBD2. V lost 6 bases and J lost 2; bases outside the gene matches: 2. The CDR3 is 15 amino acids. Germline loops: CDR1 LNHDA, CDR2 SQIVND (reference sequence). CDR3 DNA: TGTGCCAGTAGGACTAGCGGGGGGCTCACAGATACGCAGTATTTT. Protein product: CASRTSGGLTDTQYF.

The chain links TRBV5-1 to TRBJ2-3; TRBD2 aligns across 7 bases. Unmatched junction bases numbered 6, after V lost 4 bases and J lost 1 base. CDR3 length: 15 residues. The germline CDR1 and CDR2 sequences are SGHRS and YFSETQ. In DNA form, the CDR3 reads TGCGCCAGCAGCACCCGACTAGCTGGCACAGATACGCAGTATTTT. It yields the protein CASSTRLAGTDTQYF.

This rearrangement joins TRBV18 to TRBJ2-7; a weak D match, TRBD2 (6 bases). The CDR3 consists of 15 residues. Trimming removed 3 bases from V and 2 bases from J, with 14 bases in between. Germline V gene data show CDR1 as KGHSH and CDR2 as LQKENI. The CDR3 region is CASSPPSGSPYEQYF. The CDR3 DNA follows: TGTGCCAGCTCACCCCCAAGCGGGTCTCCCTACGAGCAGTACTTC.

Written as DNA, the CDR3 is TGTGCCAGCAGCACCCGGGACAGGGGGCGGTTGGGCACTGAAGCTTTCTTT. Its translation: CASSTRDRGRLGTEAFF. This rearrangement joins TRBV5-4 to TRBJ1-1; 12 bases fit TRBD1. V lost 4 bases, J lost 4 bases, and 11 bases stayed unmatched. The CDR3 length is 17 residues. Germline V gene lookup returns CDR1 SGHNT and CDR2 YYREEE (reference sequence).

The chain carries TRBV7-9 and TRBJ2-5; D is unclear. Trimming removed 9 bases from V and 3 bases from J, with 14 bases in between. This CDR3 region has 13 residues. From germline, CDR1 is SEHNR and CDR2 FQNEAQ (reference sequence). This chain's CDR3 is CASERPAKETQYF. In DNA form, the CDR3 reads TGTGCCAGTGAACGCCCTGCTAAAGAGACCCAGTACTTC.

The V and J genes are TRBV6-2 or TRBV6-3 and TRBJ1-1; 9 bases map to TRBD1. The CDR3 extends over 17 amino acids. The trim removed 2 bases at V and 0 bases at J, leaving 7 bases unmatched. CDR1 is MNHEY, CDR2 SVGEGT, per germline. CDR3 DNA: TGTGCCAGCAGTTACACTCCGGGACAGGGACTGAACACTGAAGCTTTCTTT. Translated: CASSYTPGQGLNTEAFF.

The chain couples TRBV5-5 to TRBJ1-4; tentatively, D is TRBD1 (6 bases). CDR3 length: 15 amino acids. The germline V gene has CDR1 SGHKS and CDR2 YYEKEE (reference sequence). Between the trimmed V and J ends, which lost 4 bases and 4 bases, there was a span of 14 bases. CDR3 bases: TGTGCCAGCAGCCCAACAGGGCATCTTAATGAAAAACTGTTTTTT. Encoded protein: CASSPTGHLNEKLFF.